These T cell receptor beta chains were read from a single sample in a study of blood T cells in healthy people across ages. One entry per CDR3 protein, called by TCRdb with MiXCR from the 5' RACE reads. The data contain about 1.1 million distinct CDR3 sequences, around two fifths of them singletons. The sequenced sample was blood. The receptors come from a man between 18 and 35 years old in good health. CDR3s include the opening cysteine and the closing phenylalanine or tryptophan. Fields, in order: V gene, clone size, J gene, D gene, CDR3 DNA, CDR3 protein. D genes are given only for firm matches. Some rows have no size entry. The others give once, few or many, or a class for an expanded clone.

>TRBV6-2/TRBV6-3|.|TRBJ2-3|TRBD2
TGTGCCAGCAGGCTAGCGGGGGGGCTCGATACGCAGTATTTT
CASRLAGGLDTQYF
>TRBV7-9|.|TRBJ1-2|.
TGTGCCAGCAGCTCAACAGAGCTATGGGGATACACCTTC
CASSSTELWGYTF
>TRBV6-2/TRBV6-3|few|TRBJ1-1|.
TGTGCCAGCAGCCGACGGGAGGACACTGAAGCTTTCTTT
CASSRREDTEAFF
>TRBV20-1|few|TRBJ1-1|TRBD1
TGCAGTGCTAGAGCCGACAGGGTGAACACTGAAGCTTTCTTT
CSARADRVNTEAFF
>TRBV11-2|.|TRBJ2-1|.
TGTGCCAGCAGCACAGTCCGGAACTACAATGAGCAGTTCTTC
CASSTVRNYNEQFF
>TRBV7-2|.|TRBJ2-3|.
TGTGCCAGCAGCTTAAACGGACAAGATACGCAGTATTTT
CASSLNGQDTQYF
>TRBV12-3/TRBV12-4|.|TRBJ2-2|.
TGTGCCAGCAGTTTAGCGAGGGCAACCGGGGAGCTGTTTTTT
CASSLARATGELFF
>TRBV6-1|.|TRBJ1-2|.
TGTGCCAGCATATCGGACACGGGCGGTGGCTACACCTTC
CASISDTGGGYTF
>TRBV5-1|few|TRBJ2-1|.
TGCGCCAGCAGCTTGGGAACTCCTTACTACAATGAGCAGTTCTTC
CASSLGTPYYNEQFF
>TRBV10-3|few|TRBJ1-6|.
TGTGCCATCAGTGAGGGGGGAGGACGCTCCTATAATTCACCCCTCCACTTT
CAISEGGGRSYNSPLHF
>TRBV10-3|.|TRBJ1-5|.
TGTGCCATCATGGCAGAATTCAATCAGCCCCAGCATTTT
CAIMAEFNQPQHF
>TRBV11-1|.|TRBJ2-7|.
TGTGCCAGCAGCTTATTAGACGTCTACGAGCAGTACTTC
CASSLLDVYEQYF
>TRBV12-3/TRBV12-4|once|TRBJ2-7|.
TGTGCCAGCAGTTTGTCCACCAGGGGCACGTCCTACGAGCAGTACTTC
CASSLSTRGTSYEQYF
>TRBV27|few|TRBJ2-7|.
TGTGCCAGCAGGCCCTCGGACAGTTTTGAAGGCTACGAGCAGTACTTC
CASRPSDSFEGYEQYF
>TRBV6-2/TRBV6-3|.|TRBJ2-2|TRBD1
TGTGCCATCCGGGACAGAACGAACACCGGGGAGCTGTTTTTT
CAIRDRTNTGELFF
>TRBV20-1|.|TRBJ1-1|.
TGCAGTGCACTAACAGCTACTGTAGGAGCTTTCTTT
CSALTATVGAFF
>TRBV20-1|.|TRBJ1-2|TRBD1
TGCAGTGCTAGAGAGACAGGGGATCCTGACTATGGCTACACCTTC
CSARETGDPDYGYTF
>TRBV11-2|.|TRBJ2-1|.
TGTGCCAACTCTCCAACGGGTCGCAATGAGCAGTTCTTC
CANSPTGRNEQFF
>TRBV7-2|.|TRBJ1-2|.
TGTGCCAGCAGCTTCAGCCAGACGTCTGTCTACACCTTC
CASSFSQTSVYTF
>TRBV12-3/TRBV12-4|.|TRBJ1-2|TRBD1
TGTGCCAGCAGTTTCACGATAATCGGGACAGCCTATGGCTACACCTTC
CASSFTIIGTAYGYTF
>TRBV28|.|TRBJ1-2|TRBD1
TGTGCCAGCAGTGGGGACGGGACAGGGGACGGCTATGGCTACACCTTC
CASSGDGTGDGYGYTF
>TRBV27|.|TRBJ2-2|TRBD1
TGTGCCAGCAGTCCCCCATTACAGGGGACGAACACCGGGGAGCTGTTTTTT
CASSPPLQGTNTGELFF
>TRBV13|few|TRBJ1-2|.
TGTGCCAGCAGCGGCCGGACAGAGTACTATGGCTACACCTTC
CASSGRTEYYGYTF
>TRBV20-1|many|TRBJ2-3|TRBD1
TGCAGTGCTAGGGCGGGGACAGGGACCGATACGCAGTATTTT
CSARAGTGTDTQYF
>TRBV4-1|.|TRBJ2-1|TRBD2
TGCGCCAGCAGCCAAGGACGAGGGGAGGGCCTCAATGAGCAGTTCTTC
CASSQGRGEGLNEQFF
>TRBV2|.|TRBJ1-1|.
TGTGCCAGCAGTGTTTTAGCCGGGGACACTGAAGCTTTCTTT
CASSVLAGDTEAFF
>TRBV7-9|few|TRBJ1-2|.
TGTGCCAGCAGCTTAGTTGTGCCCCCAGAAGGCTACACCTTC
CASSLVVPPEGYTF
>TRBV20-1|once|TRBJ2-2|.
TGCAGTGCTAGAGATGGGAGGGGGCTTCGCGGGGAGCTGTTTTTT
CSARDGRGLRGELFF
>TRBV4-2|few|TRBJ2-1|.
TGTGCCAGCAGCCGGGAGGACTCCTACAATGAGCAGTTCTTC
CASSREDSYNEQFF
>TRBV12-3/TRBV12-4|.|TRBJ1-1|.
TGTGCCAGCAAGGGGTCGGGGATGAACACTGAAGCTTTCTTT
CASKGSGMNTEAFF
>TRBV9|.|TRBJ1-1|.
TGTGCCAGCAGCCCCCAGGCTTTGGGCACTGAAGCTTTCTTT
CASSPQALGTEAFF
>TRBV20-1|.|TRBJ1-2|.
TGCAGTGCTACCCGCGGGGGGGGCAGGGATAACTATGGCTACACCTTC
CSATRGGGRDNYGYTF